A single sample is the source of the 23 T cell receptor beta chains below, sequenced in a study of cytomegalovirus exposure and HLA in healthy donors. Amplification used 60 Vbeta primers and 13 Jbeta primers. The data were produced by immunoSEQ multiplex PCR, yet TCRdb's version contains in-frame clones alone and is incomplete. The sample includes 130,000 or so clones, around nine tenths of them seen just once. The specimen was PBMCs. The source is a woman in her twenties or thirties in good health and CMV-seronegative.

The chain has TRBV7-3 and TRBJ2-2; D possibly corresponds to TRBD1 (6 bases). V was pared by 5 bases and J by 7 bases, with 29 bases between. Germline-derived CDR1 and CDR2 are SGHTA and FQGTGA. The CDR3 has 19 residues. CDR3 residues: CASSPDPTGRKFLCGELFF. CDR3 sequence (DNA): TGTGCCAGCAGCCCGGACCCGACAGGTCGGAAATTTTTATGCGGGGAGCTGTTTTTT.

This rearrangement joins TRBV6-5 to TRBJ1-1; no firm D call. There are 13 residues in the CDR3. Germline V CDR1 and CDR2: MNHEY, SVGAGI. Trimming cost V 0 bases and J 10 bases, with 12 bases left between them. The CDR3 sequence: CASSYSRLIGAFF. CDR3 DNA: TGTGCCAGCAGTTACTCGAGACTTATCGGAGCTTTCTTT.

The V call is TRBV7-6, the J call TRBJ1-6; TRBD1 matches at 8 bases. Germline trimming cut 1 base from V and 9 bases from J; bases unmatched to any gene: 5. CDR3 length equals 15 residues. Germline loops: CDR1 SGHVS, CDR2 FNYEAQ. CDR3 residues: CASSLETGGFSPLHF. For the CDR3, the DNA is TGTGCCAGCAGCTTAGAAACAGGGGGGTTTTCACCCCTCCACTTT. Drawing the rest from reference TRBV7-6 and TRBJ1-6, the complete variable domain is GAGVSQSPRYKVTKRGQDVALRCDPISGHVSLYWYRQALGQGPEFLTYFNYEAQQDKSGLPNDRFSAERPEGSISTLTIQRTEQRDSAMYRCASSLETGGFSPLHFGNGTRLTVT.

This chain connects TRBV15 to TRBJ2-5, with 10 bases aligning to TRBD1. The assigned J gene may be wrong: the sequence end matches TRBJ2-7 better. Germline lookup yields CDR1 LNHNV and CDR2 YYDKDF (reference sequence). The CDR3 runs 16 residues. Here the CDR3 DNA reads TGTGCCACCAGCAGAGCCCCCCGGACAGGGGGTCACGAGCAGTACTTC. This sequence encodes CATSRAPRTGGHEQYF.

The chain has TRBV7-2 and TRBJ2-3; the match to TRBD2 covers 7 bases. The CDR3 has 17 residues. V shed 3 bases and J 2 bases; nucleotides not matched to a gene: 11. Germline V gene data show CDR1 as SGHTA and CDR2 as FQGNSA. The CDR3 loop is CASSFLRVAGSTDTQYF. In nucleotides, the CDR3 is TGTGCCAGCAGCTTCCTGAGGGTAGCGGGTTCCACAGATACGCAGTATTTT.

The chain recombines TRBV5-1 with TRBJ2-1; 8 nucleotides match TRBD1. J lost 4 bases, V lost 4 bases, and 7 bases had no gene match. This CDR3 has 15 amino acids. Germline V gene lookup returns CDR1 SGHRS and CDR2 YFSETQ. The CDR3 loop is CASSPQGVLYNEQFF. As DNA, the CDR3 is TGCGCCAGCAGCCCACAGGGGGTGCTTTACAATGAGCAGTTCTTC.

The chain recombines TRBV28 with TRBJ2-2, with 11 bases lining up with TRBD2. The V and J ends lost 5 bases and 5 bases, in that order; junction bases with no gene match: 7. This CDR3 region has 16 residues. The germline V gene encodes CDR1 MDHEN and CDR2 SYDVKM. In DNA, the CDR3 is TGTGCCAGCAGTGACTTTAGCGGGAGGGGTACCGGGGAGCTGTTTTTT. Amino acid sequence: CASSDFSGRGTGELFF.

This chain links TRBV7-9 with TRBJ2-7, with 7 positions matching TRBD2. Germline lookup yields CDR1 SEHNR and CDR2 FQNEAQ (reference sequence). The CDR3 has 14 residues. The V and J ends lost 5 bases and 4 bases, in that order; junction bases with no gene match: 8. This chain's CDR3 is CASSEAGLGYEQYF. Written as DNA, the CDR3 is TGTGCCAGCAGCGAAGCGGGACTTGGGTACGAGCAGTACTTC.

CDR3 sequence reads: CASSLRGQATEQFF. CDR3 DNA: TGTGCCAGCAGCTTAAGGGGTCAAGCGACTGAGCAGTTCTTC. The chain links TRBV7-7 to TRBJ2-1; possible D gene TRBD1, 5 bases. V lost 2 bases, J lost 9 bases, and 14 bases lay in between. Germline CDR1 SSHAT, CDR2 FNYEAQ (reference sequence). This CDR3 region has 14 residues.

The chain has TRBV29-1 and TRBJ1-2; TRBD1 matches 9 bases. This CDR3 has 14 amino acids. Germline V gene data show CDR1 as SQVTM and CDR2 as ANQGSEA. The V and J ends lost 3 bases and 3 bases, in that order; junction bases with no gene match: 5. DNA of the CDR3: TGCAGCGTTGAGGAGCGGGACAGGGACTATGGCTACACCTTC. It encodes CSVEERDRDYGYTF.

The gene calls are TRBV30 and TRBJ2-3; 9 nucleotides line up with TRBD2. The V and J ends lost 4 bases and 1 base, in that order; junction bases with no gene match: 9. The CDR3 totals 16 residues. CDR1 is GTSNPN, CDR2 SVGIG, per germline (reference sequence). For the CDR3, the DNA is TGTGCCTGGACCGTAGGGGCTAGCGGGGGCACAGATACGCAGTATTTT. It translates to CAWTVGASGGTDTQYF.

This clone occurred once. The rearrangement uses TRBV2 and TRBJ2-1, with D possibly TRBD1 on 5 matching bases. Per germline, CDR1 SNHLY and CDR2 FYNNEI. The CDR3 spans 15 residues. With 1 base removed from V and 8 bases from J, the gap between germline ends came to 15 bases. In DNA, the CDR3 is TGTGCCAGCAGTGAAGTGGGCAGGGTTGGTCATGAGCAGTTCTTC. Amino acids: CASSEVGRVGHEQFF. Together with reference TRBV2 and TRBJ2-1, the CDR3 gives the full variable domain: EPEVTQTPSHQVTQMGQEVILRCVPISNHLYFYWYRQILGQKVEFLVSFYNNEISEKSEIFDDQFSVERPDGSNFTLKIRSTKLEDSAMYFCASSEVGRVGHEQFFGPGTRLTVL.

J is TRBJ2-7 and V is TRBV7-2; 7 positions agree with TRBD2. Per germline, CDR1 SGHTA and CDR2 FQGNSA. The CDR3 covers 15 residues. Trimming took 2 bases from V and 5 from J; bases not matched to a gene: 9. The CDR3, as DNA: TGTGCCAGCAGCTTATGGGCTAGCGGATGGAACGAGCAGTACTTC. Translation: CASSLWASGWNEQYF.

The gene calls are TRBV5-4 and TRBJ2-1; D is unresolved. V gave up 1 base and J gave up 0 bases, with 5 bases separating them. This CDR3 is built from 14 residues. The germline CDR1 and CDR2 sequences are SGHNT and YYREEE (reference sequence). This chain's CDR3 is CASSLLSSYNEQFF. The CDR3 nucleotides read TGTGCCAGCAGCTTGCTGAGCTCCTACAATGAGCAGTTCTTC.

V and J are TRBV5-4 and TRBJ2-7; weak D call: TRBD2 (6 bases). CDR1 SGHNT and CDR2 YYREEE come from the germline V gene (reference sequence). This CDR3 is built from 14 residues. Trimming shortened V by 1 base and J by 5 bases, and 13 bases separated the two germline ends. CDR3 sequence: CASSLFLGGDEQYF. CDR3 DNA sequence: TGTGCCAGCAGCTTGTTTTTGGGGGGTGACGAGCAGTACTTC.

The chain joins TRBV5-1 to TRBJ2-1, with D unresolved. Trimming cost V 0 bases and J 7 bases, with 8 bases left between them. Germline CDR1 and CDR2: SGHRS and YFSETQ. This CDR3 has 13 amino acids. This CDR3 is CASSLGVRNEQFF. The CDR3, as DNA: TGCGCCAGCAGCTTGGGAGTCAGGAATGAGCAGTTCTTC.

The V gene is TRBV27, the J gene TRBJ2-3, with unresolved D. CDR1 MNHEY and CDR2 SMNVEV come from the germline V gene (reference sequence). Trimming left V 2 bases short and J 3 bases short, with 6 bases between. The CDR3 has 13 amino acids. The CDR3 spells CASSLIRTDTQYF. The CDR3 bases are TGTGCCAGCAGTTTAATTCGTACAGATACGCAGTATTTT.

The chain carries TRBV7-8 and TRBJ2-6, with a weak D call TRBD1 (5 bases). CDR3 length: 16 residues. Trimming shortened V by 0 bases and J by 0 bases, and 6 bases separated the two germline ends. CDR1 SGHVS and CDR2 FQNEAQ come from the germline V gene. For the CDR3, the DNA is TGTGCCAGCAGCTTAGCGACAGTCTCTGGGGCCAACGTCCTGACTTTC. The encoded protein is CASSLATVSGANVLTF. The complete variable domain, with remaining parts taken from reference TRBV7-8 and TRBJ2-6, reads GAGVSQSPRYKVAKRGQDVALRCDPISGHVSLFWYQQALGQGPEFLTYFQNEAQLDKSGLPSDRFFAERPEGSVSTLKIQRTQQEDSAVYLCASSLATVSGANVLTFGAGSRLTVL.

This CDR3 reads CASSGLADYNEQFF. The CDR3 DNA sequence: TGTGCCAGCAGCGGACTAGCGGATTACAATGAGCAGTTCTTC. The chain employs TRBV7-9 and TRBJ2-1; 10 bases match TRBD2. Unmatched junction bases numbered 2, after V lost 5 bases and J lost 4 bases. Germline-derived CDR1 and CDR2 are SEHNR and FQNEAQ (reference sequence). CDR3 length: 14 amino acids.

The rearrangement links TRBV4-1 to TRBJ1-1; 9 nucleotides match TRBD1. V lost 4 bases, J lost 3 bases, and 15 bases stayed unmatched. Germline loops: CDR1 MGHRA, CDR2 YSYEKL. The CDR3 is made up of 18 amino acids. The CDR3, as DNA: TGCGCCAGCAGCCCGATTGGGACAGGGAGGGTGCAAGACACTGAAGCTTTCTTT. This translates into CASSPIGTGRVQDTEAFF.

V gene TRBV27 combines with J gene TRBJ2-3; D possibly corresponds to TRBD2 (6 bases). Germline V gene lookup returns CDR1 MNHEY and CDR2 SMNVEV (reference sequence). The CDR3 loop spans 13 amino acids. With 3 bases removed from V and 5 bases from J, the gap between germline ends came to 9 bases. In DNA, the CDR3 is TGTGCCAGCAGTTTGTTTAGCGGAGATACGCAGTATTTT. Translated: CASSLFSGDTQYF.

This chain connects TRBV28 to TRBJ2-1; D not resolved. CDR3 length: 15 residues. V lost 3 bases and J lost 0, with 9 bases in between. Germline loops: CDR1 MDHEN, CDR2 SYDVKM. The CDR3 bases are TGTGCCAGCAGTTTTGCGCGGTACTCCTACAATGAGCAGTTCTTC. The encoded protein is CASSFARYSYNEQFF.

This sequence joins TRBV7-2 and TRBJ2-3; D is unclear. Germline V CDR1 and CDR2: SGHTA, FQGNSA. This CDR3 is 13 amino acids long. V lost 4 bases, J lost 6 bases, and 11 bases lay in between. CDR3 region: CASSSYQADTQYF. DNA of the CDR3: TGTGCCAGCAGCTCATATCAGGCGGATACGCAGTATTTT.